A single T cell receptor beta chain is shown here with its context. The clone's antigen remains unknown. No quality values exist for individual bases; no much larger clone is one base distant. Its CDR3 holds 18 amino acids, cysteine through phenylalanine. The entry retains the CDR3 DNA only, 54 bases that are in frame from base 1. V is cut back by 6 bases and J by 0 bases, with 6 bases in the junction unmatched. CDR1 MNHEY and CDR2 SMNVEV are derived from the germline V gene (reference sequence). The data were obtained in a study of cytotoxic CD8 clonotypes in ibrutinib-treated CLL (dated by TCRdb to about 2021). Background on the whole study: In this cohort, 15 or so patients were treatment-naive and about a dozen were relapsed/refractory, while 17 to 18 had unmutated IGHV. Response samples were taken after a median of approximately a year on treatment, ranging from roughly 6 to 36 months. Samples averaged approximately 250,000 productive templates and roughly 86,000 productive rearrangements. Partial responses were observed in 24 patients and complete responses in 2; after a median follow-up of roughly 62 months, remission was maintained in 14 patients and progression was observed in approximately twelve. Every sample from remission and from progressive disease was obtained while the patients were still on ibrutinib. Longitudinal samples were obtainable from about 30% of the roughly 86 participants in the trial. Cryopreserved peripheral blood mononuclear cells were collected before treatment, at response, and at either disease progression or sustained remission.

On a MiSeq, deep resolution sequencing aimed for a depth between 1 in 1 million and 1 in 200,000 T cells, with each clonotype covered approximately 10x on average. The immunoSEQ hsTCRB Kit was used to generate TCR beta libraries. The source study handled its data this way. ImmunoSEQ Data Assistant and ImmunoSEQ Analyzer were used for data analysis, and V, D and J genes were assigned according to IMGT definitions. Clonality, with values ranging from 0 to 1, was calculated as one minus the normalized Shannon entropy of productive rearrangement frequencies. Only overrepresented clonotypes making up at least 0.05% of each patient's repertoire were included in the public clonotype analysis. Roughly 13 repertoires from age-matched healthy donors, obtained from immuneACCESS, served as clonality controls. Entries here come from immuneACCESS through TCRdb and include only in-frame sequences with V and J called. Some clones fail to appear in such tables; in the studies checked, an unresolved V gene covers under half of the shortfall, and the cause of the remainder is unknown. From that table come the V and J calls and clone size; the DNA was used to work out D and trimming. The table for this sample lists fewer than 35,000 clones; roughly 85% of them were counted only once. The ten largest clones take up about 8% of the sample.

What the work shows at the level of the full study, not this receptor alone: Public clonotypes were rare and either shrank or stayed stable during treatment, and the rise in clonality at ibrutinib response reflected expansion of private clonotypes. Baseline clonality exceeded that of age-matched healthy donors and correlated strongly with circulating CD8+ T-cell counts. An increase in clonality was observed at ibrutinib response, with clonality remaining stable during sustained remission and falling back toward baseline at progression. Sampling times were not matched between patients in sustained remission and patients whose disease was progressing, and lymph node repertoires were not examined.

The time point label for this specimen denotes: roughly 25 months on ibrutinib. For TCR beta library preparation, about 2 micrograms of genomic DNA were isolated from cryopreserved PBMCs. Longitudinal blood samples from CLL patients on ibrutinib monotherapy were analyzed using high-throughput TCR beta sequencing. The patients took part in an open-label, single-center phase 2 trial of ibrutinib monotherapy. This TCR derives from a human donor with chronic lymphocytic leukemia. This specimen was PBMCs, taken after 24 months of ibrutinib treatment. Here the chain combines TRBV27 and TRBJ2-1, and TRBD2 matches 15 of the central bases. CDR3 sequence: CASSSGTSGGSSYNEQFF. The nucleotides read TGTGCCAGCAGCTCCGGGACTAGCGGGGGGAGCTCCTACAATGAGCAGTTCTTC.